This TCR beta chain was observed in a study of cytomegalovirus exposure and HLA in healthy donors (dated by TCRdb to the late 2010s). Looking at the study overall: An earlier analysis of some 550 of the donors reported about 250 Gb of sequence data and some 120 million unique TCR beta sequences from roughly 180 million T cells. The study combined high-throughput TCR immunosequencing, statistical association of individual TCRs with disease status, and machine learning to predict cytomegalovirus infection status. A later genetic analysis took genome-wide SNP genotypes for about 65% of the 666 donors and used that subset as a discovery cohort. HLA typing included class I and class II loci at four-digit resolution. An early release that covered 500 to 800 HLA-typed donors contained approximately 300 gigabases of sequencing data and around 80 million unique TCR sequences. The study profiled the T cell repertoires of 550 to 700 subjects by immunosequencing and related them to cytomegalovirus serostatus. Typing coverage varied by locus: roughly 629-630 donors for A, B, C, DRB1 and DQB1; more than 500 for DQA1; nearly 610 for DPA1; approximately 450 for DPB1. Donor age, sex, ethnicity and CMV serostatus were compiled together with the repertoire data. Across approximately 400 genotyped donors of the cohort, an average of about 220,000 unique TCR beta nucleotide sequences per donor were sequenced, and around 19% of those sequences were non-productive. Along with the roughly 670-subject first cohort, a separate validation cohort of around 120 different subjects was used. The study was designed to test whether signatures of past pathogen exposure could be identified by cataloging public T cell receptors. All discovery cohort repertoires had been generated on a single sequencing platform. A later analysis re-examined previously published TCR beta repertoires from several hundred donors and added high-resolution HLA genotyping to investigate patterns of TCR occurrence. A handful of DR-DQ haplotypes were handled as single units for association and clustering because linkage in the cohort was strong. Rather than drawing on any new phenotypic data, the later analysis identified candidate immune exposures from TCR beta sequences and the way those sequences occurred across donors. Of the approximately 400 genotyped donors, 65% to 90% were placed in the genetic ancestry cluster associated with self-reported Caucasian donors. In an earlier analysis of 587 of the donors, high-throughput TCR beta sequencing was used to judge whether each TCR beta V gene segment behaved as functional or pseudogenic. The study at large found these results: Several of the top co-occurrence clusters appeared to be linked to parvovirus B19, influenza, CMV and Epstein-Barr virus, according to a later analysis. The study listed approximately 150 TCR beta chains as associated with cytomegalovirus. Most TCR sequences were seen in very few donors, while some public TCRs were found in many individuals. CMV serostatus was the only immune exposure information available for the cohort. The authors suggested that the approach could potentially be generalized to other disease states and immunological phenotypes. A few of the identified cytomegalovirus-associated TCR beta chains were confirmed in vitro to be specific for cytomegalovirus antigens. According to a later genetic analysis, donors in an Asian-associated ancestry cluster had fewer N-insertions in productive TCRs than the approximately 650-donor mean. A group of highly shared sequence variants was considered likely to be a technical artifact of the sequencing pipeline. In a later analysis, most CMV-associated TCR beta chains were found to appear HLA-restricted, with HLA associations seemingly driven largely by CMV exposure. HLA typing was unavailable for some donors at each locus, so association tests used only the typed subset. V-gene and J-gene trimming of TCR beta chains was associated with a missense DCLRE1C variant in a later genetic analysis, and the association was replicated in an independent cohort. The classifier was reported to diagnose cytomegalovirus status with high specificity and sensitivity in both the original and validation cohorts. Specific HLA alleles were associated with 18,000 or so TCR beta sequences at a false discovery rate of 0.05 in a later analysis. In a later analysis, TCR association rates were found to vary across HLA loci, with the most associated TCRs seen for DRB1 alleles and the fewest for HLA-C alleles. In a later analysis, HLA-associated TCR beta chains showed more clonal expansion and lower generation probabilities than non-associated chains that were equally common. This cohort had only TCR beta chains sequenced, and the lack of alpha or paired-chain data limited which features could be detected. In an earlier analysis of several hundred of the donors, most TCR beta V segments were observed in productive rearrangements about 90% or about 30% of the time, broadly matching IMGT annotations. The presence/absence analyses assumed that sequencing depth was roughly uniform across donors, and that assumption may not be true. Strong co-occurrence of HLA alleles, especially DR and DQ, made assigning TCR associations to individual alleles difficult. A further reported finding was that TCR beta sequences accurately predicted the HLA-A and HLA-B alleles for most subjects in the first cohort. Correlated functional status among segregating V segments might reflect linkage disequilibrium, but an unknown experimental factor could not be ruled out. Approximately 16 rarely observed V segments, including chromosome 9 orphons, were excluded from the earlier analysis of approximately 500 of the donors because counts were too low. The 87-base-pair reads could not distinguish some IMGT-functional V segments, including TRBV6-2 and TRBV6-3, so those segments were excluded.

Preparation of the library involved the immunoSEQ multiplex PCR assay. A mixture of 60 forward primers for TCR Vbeta segments and 13 reverse primers for TCR Jbeta segments was used in the multiplex PCR. The CDR3 region of rearranged TCR beta genes was amplified from genomic DNA with a multiplex PCR assay. The Illumina HiSeq System was used to sequence the amplified TCR beta libraries as 87-base-pair reads. As for the original processing: A later analysis tallied 75 million to 95 million unique TCR beta chains across the 600 to 700 repertoires, and approximately 11 million of those chains were shared by two or more donors. Raw reads were error-corrected and collapsed into unique sequences by a nearest-neighbor algorithm in which closely related sequences were merged to remove PCR and sequencing errors. Alignment of CDR3 sequences to IMGT reference sequences was used to assign V, D and J gene segments. For a sequence to be retained, a match of at least six nucleotides to both a V gene segment and a J gene segment was required. A rearrangement counted as productive if the CDR3 had no stop codons and remained in frame with V and J, and every other rearrangement counted as non-productive. CDR3 was defined according to IMGT convention as the region running from the second conserved V-encoded cysteine to the conserved J-encoded phenylalanine. Sequences without an unambiguous match to a single V gene segment were excluded from the earlier analysis of about 600 of the donors. In an earlier analysis of about 590 of the donors, a V segment was called functional when productive rearrangements were above 56.7%, and segregating when the standard deviation between donors exceeded 5%. A statistical classification framework was built for diagnosing cytomegalovirus status from the catalog of TCR beta chain sequences. A later analysis assigned V and J genes by comparing TCR nucleotide sequences with IMGT/GENE-DB human TR gene sequences. The TCRdist pipeline was used in a later analysis to assign CDR3 sequences and most-parsimonious VDJ recombination scenarios. In a later analysis, each TCR beta chain was defined by its CDR3 amino acid sequence together with its V-gene family, and reads lacking a unique V-gene family were excluded. A later analysis removed roughly 590 highly shared, low-generation-probability nucleotide sequences to deal with suspected cross-contamination and a sequencing artifact. In a later analysis, a clonal expansion index was calculated for each public chain from normalized within-repertoire ranks of inferred template counts. In a later analysis, generation probabilities were computed using a VDJ recombination model fitted to out-of-frame rearrangements, and the results were checked against IGoR. A later analysis scored TCR-TCR, TCR-HLA and TCR-CMV co-occurrence with hypergeometric tests, applying a repertoire-size bias correction to TCR pairs. False discovery rates were estimated in a later analysis by permuting HLA or CMV assignments 20 times. In a later analysis, co-occurring TCRs were grouped using DBSCAN, with TCRdist sequence similarity added in when clustering inside HLA-allele-positive subsets. For co-occurrence clustering, repertoires with fewer than 30,000 or more than 120,000 public chains were excluded, along with 5 or 6 repertoires with anomalous nucleotide sharing. Here the immuneACCESS table is served through TCRdb, limited to in-frame sequences with V and J called. Missing clones are a known gap in these copies; in checked studies unresolved V genes cover under half, and the rest lacks a known reason. V and J calls and clone size come straight from that table; D and trimming were deduced from the DNA. The sample includes some 150,000 clones, with more than 75% observed a single time. Under 1.5% of the sample comes from the top ten.

The cohort was made up of around 720 healthy bone marrow donors. All cohort members were sampled while nominally healthy, although unrecorded immune exposures were likely present. The donor tested CMV seronegative and was one of the 352 seronegative cohort members. A peripheral blood sample was provided by each donor, and peripheral blood mononuclear cells were used for TCR beta sequencing. The Qiagen DNeasy Blood Extraction Kit was used to extract genomic DNA from the blood cell samples. The germline V gene sets CDR1 to MDHEN and CDR2 to SYDVKM. There are 15 amino acids in the CDR3, from cysteine to phenylalanine inclusive. Only the CDR3 DNA stays, 45 bases, in frame from base 1. The germline V and J ends show losses of 7 bases and 3 bases respectively, and no gene match explains 3 bases of the junction. Comments on this clone: The target of this receptor is not known. Base-call qualities are not available, and no considerably larger clone is one nucleotide away.

Recombination linked TRBV28 to TRBJ2-3; 14 nucleotides in the junction match TRBD2. The source material was PBMCs. The sequence came from a male donor in good health and CMV-seronegative. The DNA sequence reads TGTGCCAGCACGACTAGCGGGAGGGGAACAGATACGCAGTATTTT. Translated, it gives CASTTSGRGTDTQYF.